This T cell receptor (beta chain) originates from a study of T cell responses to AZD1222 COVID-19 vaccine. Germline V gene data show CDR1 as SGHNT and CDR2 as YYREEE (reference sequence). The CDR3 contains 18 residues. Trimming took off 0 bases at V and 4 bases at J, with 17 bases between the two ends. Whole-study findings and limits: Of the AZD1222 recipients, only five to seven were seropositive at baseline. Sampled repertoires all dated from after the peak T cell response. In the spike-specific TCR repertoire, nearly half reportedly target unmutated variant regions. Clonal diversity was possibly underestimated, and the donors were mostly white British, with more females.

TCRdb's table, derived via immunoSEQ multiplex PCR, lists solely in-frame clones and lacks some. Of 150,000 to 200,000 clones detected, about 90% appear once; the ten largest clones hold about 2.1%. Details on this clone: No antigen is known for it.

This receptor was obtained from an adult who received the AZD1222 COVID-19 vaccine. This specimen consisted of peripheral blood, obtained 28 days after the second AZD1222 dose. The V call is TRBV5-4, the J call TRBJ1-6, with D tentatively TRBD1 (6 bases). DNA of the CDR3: TGTGCCAGCAGCTTGGACCCCCCGACAGGCCATTATAATTCACCCCTCCACTTT. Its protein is CASSLDPPTGHYNSPLHF.